This TCR beta chain appears in the sequencing data of a study of blood T cell repertoires in COVID-19. The wider study: Sites in the United States, Italy and Spain provided acute and convalescent COVID-19 samples. T cells, B-cell-depleted T cells, or PBMCs supplied cDNA or gDNA.

This clone showed up just a few times. Sequencing was performed with immunoSEQ multiplex PCR; in TCRdb, only in-frame clones are kept and a portion is missing. In the table there are 180,000 or so clones, roughly 87% of which are singletons. The CDR3 is 14 amino acids. CDR1 and CDR2 from the germline V gene are SQVTM and ANQGSEA. V gave up 4 bases and J gave up 5 bases, with 17 bases separating them. The study recruited people aged about 18 to 90 years across approximately 24 US areas. Participant-given clinical history determined each cohort assignment. The sequence came from a human donor with acute COVID-19. The donor label of this sample is uncertain. The V gene is TRBV29-1, the J gene TRBJ2-5; possibly TRBD1 for D (7 bases). The specimen sequenced was PBMCs or T cells enriched from blood (not recorded which). For the CDR3, the DNA is TGCAGCGTTGTTGAGGCAGGGGGGTTGGAGACCCAGTACTTC. Translated, it gives CSVVEAGGLETQYF. Combining the CDR3 with reference TRBV29-1 and TRBJ2-5 gives the whole variable domain SAVISQKPSRDICQRGTSLTIQCQVDSQVTMMFWYRQQPGQSLTLIATANQGSEATYESGFVIDKFPISRPNLTFSTLTVSNMSPEDSSIYLCSVVEAGGLETQYFGPGTRLLVL.